The 18 T cell receptor beta chains below come from one sample, sequenced in a study of blood T cells in healthy people across ages. A second PCR, run for roughly 7 to 11 cycles, used a sample-barcoded 5' primer plus a J-beta primer mix. TCRdb fed the 5' RACE reads into MiXCR, producing one record per CDR3 protein. This table has about 1.6 million distinct CDR3 sequences, 30% to 40% appearing once. The sequenced sample consisted of blood. These receptors were taken from a woman aged 25 to 45 in good health.

A few counts support this clonotype. The chain combines TRBV20-1 with TRBJ2-1; 9 bases are shared with TRBD2. The CDR3 length is 14 residues. Germline V gives CDR1 DFQATT, CDR2 SNEGSKA (reference sequence). The DNA for the CDR3 is TGCTGGGCCCCAAAAGCGGGAGGTTACAATGAGCAGTTCTTC. Its translation is CWAPKAGGYNEQFF.

The rearrangement joins TRBV5-6 to TRBJ2-7; TRBD2 aligns across 9 bases. The DNA end favors TRBJ2-5, so the J call may be wrong. Germline assignment: CDR1 SGHDT and CDR2 YYEEEE. This CDR3 comprises 16 residues. The CDR3 sequence: CASSLDLAGGPETQYF. In DNA form, the CDR3 reads TGTGCCAGCAGCTTGGATTTGGCGGGGGGGCCGGAGACCCAGTACTTC.

The rearrangement joins TRBV5-6 to TRBJ2-7; D is undetermined. Gene TRBJ2-5 matches the end of the DNA better, so the J call may be wrong. The CDR3 covers 13 residues. Germline V gene data show CDR1 as SGHDT and CDR2 as YYEEEE. This CDR3 is CASTTVPAETQYF. CDR3 sequence (DNA): TGTGCCAGCACAACAGTTCCGGCCGAGACCCAGTACTTC.

The V call is TRBV27, the J call TRBJ2-5; D remains ambiguous. The J call is doubtful: the DNA matches TRBJ2-7 better. The germline V gene has CDR1 MNHEY and CDR2 SMNVEV (reference sequence). The CDR3 extends over 13 amino acids. CDR3 in DNA: TGTGCCAGCAGTTTAGACTGGGATTTCGAGCAGTACTTC. Translation: CASSLDWDFEQYF.

The chain links TRBV28 to TRBJ1-5; possible D gene TRBD1, 5 bases. The CDR3 sequence is 15 residues long. V was shortened by 1 base and J by 4 bases, with 11 bases between the two germline ends. Germline values: CDR1 MDHEN, CDR2 SYDVKM. The CDR3 loop reads CASSLLISGNQPQHF. CDR3 coding DNA: TGTGCCAGCAGTTTATTAATATCAGGGAATCAGCCCCAGCATTTT.

The chain has TRBV20-1 and TRBJ1-3; D remains unclear. CDR3 length equals 14 residues. Trimming left V 3 bases short and J 1 base short, with 10 bases between. The germline V gene encodes CDR1 DFQATT and CDR2 SNEGSKA (reference sequence). For the CDR3, the DNA is TGCAGTGCTAGGACCCCAAAATCTGGAAACACCATATATTTT. Its translation is CSARTPKSGNTIYF.

This clonotype was counted between two and nine times. A read error may account for a junction end that differs from germline. The chain joins TRBV27 to TRBJ2-7; D possibly corresponds to TRBD2 (6 bases). CDR1 is MNHEY and CDR2 is SMNVEV in the germline V gene (reference sequence). CDR3 size: 15 residues. The CDR3 spells CANSLLGGSSYEQYF. CDR3 DNA sequence: TGTGCCAACAGTTTATTGGGGGGTTCATCCTACGAGCAGTACTTC.

V is TRBV12-5 and J is TRBJ1-1; D uncertain. V lost 1 base and J lost 1, with 4 bases in between. Germline CDR1 and CDR2: LGHNT and FRNRAP. This CDR3 region has 13 residues. This CDR3 is CASGLARNTEAFF. The DNA of the CDR3 is TGTGCTAGTGGTTTGGCCCGGAACACTGAAGCTTTCTTT.

This clonotype was seen a handful of times. In DNA form, the CDR3 reads TGTGCCAGCAGAAGGACTAGCCCTGAGACCCAGTACTTC. Translation gives CASRRTSPETQYF. The V and J genes are TRBV28 and TRBJ2-5; 8 bases align to TRBD2. V trimming: 6 bases; J trimming: 5 bases; junction bases outside the gene matches: 5. The CDR3 is 13 amino acids. The germline V gene encodes CDR1 MDHEN and CDR2 SYDVKM.

This clonotype was picked up a small number of times. The rearrangement joins TRBV9 to TRBJ2-1; the D call may be TRBD1 or TRBD2 (7 bases each). The CDR3 loop spans 12 amino acids. Germline loops: CDR1 SGDLS, CDR2 YYNGEE. Deletions cut 7 bases from V and 7 bases from J, with 12 bases between. The chain's CDR3 is CASQGGVNEQFF. CDR3 nucleotides: TGTGCCAGCCAGGGGGGGGTTAATGAGCAGTTCTTC.

The chain carries TRBV12-3 or TRBV12-4 and TRBJ2-3; D gene unclear. The CDR3 loop spans 17 amino acids. Deletions cut 3 bases from V and 0 bases from J, with 16 bases between. The CDR3 nucleotides are TGTGCCAGCAGTTTCGCCAGGTCAAGAGCTAGCACAGATACGCAGTATTTT. Translating gives CASSFARSRASTDTQYF.

This clonotype has only a few counts. V gene TRBV20-1 combines with J gene TRBJ2-7; 7 nucleotides agree with TRBD1. CDR3 size: 15 residues. The V and J ends lost 5 bases and 2 bases, in that order; junction bases with no gene match: 12. Per the germline V gene, CDR1 is DFQATT and CDR2 is SNEGSKA (reference sequence). As DNA, the CDR3 is TGCAGTGCTCCTCCCACCGACAGGGTTGCCTACGAGCAGTACTTC. It specifies CSAPPTDRVAYEQYF.

Many counts were recorded for this clonotype. Written as DNA, the CDR3 is TGTGCCAGCAGCCCCGTAGAGGCTTGGTATGGCTACACCTTC. Translated, it gives CASSPVEAWYGYTF. This chain connects TRBV7-9 to TRBJ1-2; D not resolved. The germline CDR1 and CDR2 sequences are SEHNR and FQNEAQ (reference sequence). The CDR3 runs 14 residues. V was pared by 5 bases and J by 5 bases, with 15 bases between.

The sample holds a few counts of this clonotype. The J gene is TRBJ2-7, the V gene TRBV7-2; 7 bases map to TRBD1. Germline CDR1 SGHTA, CDR2 FQGNSA. V was pared by 2 bases and J by 1 base, with 8 bases of the junction left unmatched. The CDR3 is made up of 16 amino acids. CDR3 coding DNA: TGTGCCAGCAGCTTACCCTCCGGGACAGATTCCTACGAGCAGTACTTC. Its translation is CASSLPSGTDSYEQYF.

The rearrangement links TRBV25-1 to TRBJ2-1, with 8 bases fitting TRBD2. The CDR3 totals 13 residues. From germline, CDR1 is MGHDK and CDR2 SYGVNS. V was pared by 6 bases and J by 8 bases, with 6 bases of the junction left unmatched. As DNA, the CDR3 is TGTGCCAGCAGGGCCGGACTAGCTTATGAGCAGTTCTTC. Encoded protein: CASRAGLAYEQFF.

This clonotype turned up a few times. The rearrangement uses TRBV12-3 or TRBV12-4 and TRBJ2-2; 8 bases are a match to TRBD1. CDR3 size: 14 residues. V was clipped by 7 bases and J by 7 bases; unmatched bases: 8. The CDR3 loop is CASTTQGASGELFF. As DNA, the CDR3 is TGTGCCAGCACAACTCAGGGGGCTAGCGGGGAGCTGTTTTTT.

This clonotype was seen only a few times. The chain uses TRBV7-6 and TRBJ2-7, with TRBD2 as a possible D gene (6 bases). This CDR3 is built from 13 residues. Germline values: CDR1 SGHVS, CDR2 FNYEAQ. Trimming pared 8 bases from V and 3 bases from J, leaving 14 bases between. The CDR3 DNA sequence: TGTGCCAGCTCCCAAGGCGGGAACTACGAGCAGTACTTC. It is translated as CASSQGGNYEQYF. The full variable domain, its missing parts supplied by reference TRBV7-6 and TRBJ2-7, is GAGVSQSPRYKVTKRGQDVALRCDPISGHVSLYWYRQALGQGPEFLTYFNYEAQQDKSGLPNDRFSAERPEGSISTLTIQRTEQRDSAMYRCASSQGGNYEQYFGPGTRLTVT.

As concerns this clonotype: Germline is not matched at one junction end, which may reflect a read error. This chain uses TRBV5-6 with TRBJ2-2; D is undetermined. In germline, CDR1 is SGHDT, CDR2 YYEEEE. The CDR3 is 14 amino acids. In nucleotides, the CDR3 is TGTGCCAGCAGCTTCGGGTCGAACGCCGGGGAGCTGTTTTTT. Encoded protein: CASSFGSNAGELFF.